The 23 T cell receptor beta chains below were found in one sample sequenced in a study of CD8 T cells in ankylosing spondylitis. TCRdb re-derived calls from the 5' RACE reads in MiXCR, one entry per CDR3 protein. This sample has 130,000 or so distinct CDR3 sequences, with 7% found just once. Sequencing input: blood, either unsorted or a sorted T cell fraction (not recorded which). These receptors all come from a male donor with ankylosing spondylitis or in good health (not recorded which).

This clonotype was found many times. In nucleotides, the CDR3 is TGCGCCAGCAGCTTGGTACCCAGATACTCCTACGAGCAGTACTTC. Its translation: CASSLVPRYSYEQYF. The chain recombines TRBV5-1 with TRBJ2-7; the D is unclear. V was trimmed by 0 bases and J by 0 bases, leaving 10 bases between them. CDR3 length: 15 amino acids. CDR1 and CDR2 from the germline V gene are SGHRS and YFSETQ.

The V and J genes are TRBV18 and TRBJ2-5; D gene unclear. In germline, CDR1 is KGHSH, CDR2 LQKENI. V was cut by 2 bases and J by 7 bases, with 8 bases left in between. The CDR3 length is 12 residues. CDR3 nucleotides: TGTGCCAGCTCACCATCCGGTGGGACCCAGTACTTC. Translating it yields CASSPSGGTQYF.

This clonotype was recorded at least ten times. This chain links TRBV20-1 with TRBJ2-3; possibly TRBD1 or TRBD2 for D (6 bases each). Germline lookup yields CDR1 DFQATT and CDR2 SNEGSKA (reference sequence). This CDR3 is 15 amino acids long. Trimming cost V 6 bases and J 2 bases, with 18 bases left between them. DNA for the CDR3: TGCAGTGCACACCCAGGGGCGGGAATCACAGATACGCAGTATTTT. Translated: CSAHPGAGITDTQYF.

This clonotype has ten or more counts. The chain links TRBV29-1 to TRBJ2-2; no firm D call. V was pared by 3 bases and J by 2 bases, with 7 bases between. The CDR3 runs to 13 residues. Germline V gene data show CDR1 as SQVTM and CDR2 as ANQGSEA. CDR3 region: CSVDLLNTGELFF. The CDR3 nucleotides read TGCAGCGTTGACCTACTTAACACCGGGGAGCTGTTTTTT.

This clonotype appeared many times. The V and J genes are TRBV29-1 and TRBJ2-1; the match to TRBD1 covers 7 bases. This CDR3 has 13 residues. Germline CDR1 reads SQVTM; CDR2 reads ANQGSEA. After removal of 8 bases from V and 7 bases from J, the junction contained 11 bases not matched to a gene. The CDR3 loop reads CSTRQGSKNEQFF. As DNA, the CDR3 is TGCAGCACCCGACAGGGTAGTAAGAATGAGCAGTTCTTC.

The gene calls are TRBV6-4 and TRBJ2-3, with 9 bases that match TRBD2. The CDR3 is 16 residues long. CDR1 is MRHNA and CDR2 is SNTAGT in the germline V gene. J gave up 1 base and V 3 bases, and 5 bases lay outside the gene matches. The CDR3 DNA sequence: TGTGCCAGCAGTGAGAGACTAGCGGCGGGCACAGATACGCAGTATTTT. This codes for CASSERLAAGTDTQYF.

This clonotype was found many times. V and J are TRBV20-1 and TRBJ2-3; D is ambiguous. Germline CDR1 is DFQATT and CDR2 is SNEGSKA (reference sequence). Trimming took 4 bases from V and 5 from J, leaving 16 bases between them. This CDR3 spans 14 amino acids. In DNA form, the CDR3 reads TGCAGTGCTATTACTACCCAAGCAGGAGATACGCAGTATTTT. Amino acid sequence: CSAITTQAGDTQYF.

Many counts were recorded for this clonotype. The chain employs TRBV5-1 and TRBJ2-7, with D unclear. V dropped 6 bases and J dropped 5 bases, with 21 bases sitting between them. Per the germline V gene, CDR1 is SGHRS and CDR2 is YFSETQ. This CDR3 is built from 15 residues. CDR3 region: CASTRNGASPDEQYF. The CDR3 nucleotides read TGCGCCAGCACCAGGAACGGAGCCAGCCCCGACGAGCAGTACTTC.

In this sample, this clonotype turned up many times. CDR3 region: CASSSGTGNYNEQFF. The DNA of the CDR3 is TGCGCCAGCAGCTCAGGGACAGGGAACTACAATGAGCAGTTCTTC. The genes are TRBV5-1 and TRBJ2-1, with 9 bases matching TRBD1. V gave up 3 bases and J gave up 3 bases; unmatched junction bases: 4. Germline lookup yields CDR1 SGHRS and CDR2 YFSETQ. The CDR3 length is 15 residues. The full variable domain, completed using reference TRBV5-1 and TRBJ2-1, is KAGVTQTPRYLIKTRGQQVTLSCSPISGHRSVSWYQQTPGQGLQFLFEYFSETQRNKGNFPGRFSGRQFSNSRSEMNVSTLELGDSALYLCASSSGTGNYNEQFFGPGTRLTVL.

V usage is TRBV11-2 and J usage is TRBJ2-5; weak D call: TRBD1 (5 bases). The V and J ends lost 8 bases and 4 bases respectively, with 17 bases between them. Germline lookup yields CDR1 SGHAT and CDR2 FQNNGV. This CDR3 is 14 amino acids long. CDR3 amino acids: CASPSYWGTETQYF. CDR3 bases: TGTGCCAGCCCCTCTTATTGGGGCACAGAGACCCAGTACTTC.

This clonotype was recorded at least ten times. The rearrangement links TRBV7-8 to TRBJ2-7; 7 bases are shared with TRBD1. CDR3 length: 15 amino acids. Germline V gives CDR1 SGHVS, CDR2 FQNEAQ. The trim removed 1 base at V and 5 bases at J, leaving 8 bases unmatched. In DNA form, the CDR3 reads TGTGCCAGCAGCTTAGGACTCAGGGGGAACAACGAGCAGTACTTC. Its protein is CASSLGLRGNNEQYF.

The table lists this clonotype with many counts. The genes are TRBV5-1 and TRBJ1-1; possibly TRBD1 for D (5 bases). This CDR3 region has 16 residues. Germline lookup yields CDR1 SGHRS and CDR2 YFSETQ. V was clipped by 3 bases and J by 4 bases, with 19 bases between them. The CDR3 region has the DNA TGCGCCAGCAGCTCTACTCCCGGGGCTAAGGTCACTGAAGCTTTCTTT. It is translated as CASSSTPGAKVTEAFF.

In this sample, this clonotype turned up many times. The chain couples TRBV15 to TRBJ2-7; D is possibly TRBD1 (6 bases). CDR3 length equals 13 residues. Trimming stripped 3 bases from V and 3 bases from J, with 9 bases between. CDR1 and CDR2 (germline): LNHNV, YYDKDF (reference sequence). The CDR3 loop is CATSRDSDYEQYF. The CDR3 coding sequence is TGTGCCACCAGCAGGGACAGTGACTACGAGCAGTACTTC.

This clonotype occurred many times. This rearrangement joins TRBV11-2 to TRBJ2-3; TRBD2 aligns across 9 bases. The CDR3 covers 18 residues. In germline, CDR1 is SGHAT, CDR2 FQNNGV. V was pared by 4 bases and J by 4 bases, with 15 bases of the junction left unmatched. The CDR3 protein is CASSSPHQAGGLPDTQYF. In DNA form, the CDR3 reads TGTGCCAGCAGCTCCCCCCATCAGGCGGGAGGGCTTCCAGATACGCAGTATTTT.

There are many counts of this clonotype. V usage is TRBV19 and J usage is TRBJ2-1, with D perhaps TRBD1 (6 bases). The germline V gene encodes CDR1 LNHDA and CDR2 SQIVND (reference sequence). The CDR3 is 17 amino acids. V lost 5 bases and J 10 bases, leaving 27 bases between the germline ends. The CDR3 bases are TGTGCCAGTAGTCCGCAGACAGGACAGAGGGGAGCGTTAGAGCAGTTCTTC. It codes for CASSPQTGQRGALEQFF.

This clonotype showed up many times. This sequence joins TRBV11-3 and TRBJ2-3, with D hard to call. This CDR3 comprises 13 residues. Per the germline V gene, CDR1 is SGHNT and CDR2 is YENEEA. V was shortened by 1 base and J by 6 bases, with 8 bases between the two germline ends. CDR3 nucleotide sequence: TGTGCCAGCAGCTTAGGTTTGGGGGATACGCAGTATTTT. Amino acids: CASSLGLGDTQYF.

This clonotype was detected a few times. Here the CDR3 reads CASSGSGSNQPQHF. The CDR3 nucleotides are TGTGCCAGCAGCGGGTCGGGAAGCAATCAGCCCCAGCATTTT. V gene TRBV9 combines with J gene TRBJ1-5; D remains unclear. V lost 3 bases to trimming and J lost 1 base, with 8 bases between them. The CDR3 has 14 amino acids. Germline-derived CDR1 and CDR2 are SGDLS and YYNGEE.

Ten or more counts support this clonotype. V is TRBV7-9 and J is TRBJ2-7, with D perhaps TRBD2 (6 bases). This CDR3 has 17 residues. V was cut by 5 bases and J by 2 bases, with 22 bases left in between. Germline V CDR1 and CDR2: SEHNR, FQNEAQ (reference sequence). The CDR3, as DNA: TGTGCCAGCAGCCCCTACGGGTCGGCTAGCGTACCCTACGAGCAGTACTTC. Translated: CASSPYGSASVPYEQYF.

This clonotype showed up many times. This chain joins TRBV20-1 and TRBJ1-3; D is undetermined. V was shortened by 0 bases and J by 0 bases, with 6 bases between the two germline ends. The CDR3 loop spans 14 amino acids. Germline CDR1 and CDR2: DFQATT and SNEGSKA (reference sequence). Here the CDR3 reads CSARDTNSGNTIYF. DNA for the CDR3: TGCAGTGCTAGAGACACCAACTCTGGAAACACCATATATTTT.

In this sample, this clonotype turned up many times. V usage is TRBV6-4 and J usage is TRBJ1-1, with no clear D. The CDR3 consists of 13 residues. Germline V CDR1 and CDR2: MRHNA, SNTAGT. V shed 0 bases and J shed 2 bases, with 4 bases lying between them. The CDR3, as DNA: TGTGCCAGCAGTGACTCGGACAACACTGAAGCTTTCTTT. Translation gives CASSDSDNTEAFF.

On this clonotype: A much larger clone sits a single nucleotide away, making a read error possible. The rearrangement uses TRBV18 and TRBJ2-7; 10 nucleotides line up with TRBD2. Germline-derived CDR1 and CDR2 are KGHSH and LQKENI. CDR3 length equals 15 residues. The CDR3 reads CARSPIAGGSYEQYF. CDR3 sequence (DNA): TGTGCCAGATCACCCATAGCGGGGGGCTCCTACGAGCAGTACTTC.

This clonotype was observed many times. V gene TRBV18 combines with J gene TRBJ1-6; D might be TRBD1 (6 bases). Per the germline V gene, CDR1 is KGHSH and CDR2 is LQKENI. The CDR3 is 14 amino acids. The V and J ends lost 5 bases and 8 bases respectively, with 13 bases between them. Written as DNA, the CDR3 is TGTGCCAGCTCAACAGGGACCGAGGATTCACCCCTCCACTTT. Protein: CASSTGTEDSPLHF.

In its sample, this clonotype was seen many times. The gene calls are TRBV28 and TRBJ2-3; D perhaps matches TRBD2 (5 bases). Germline CDR1 is MDHEN and CDR2 is SYDVKM. V lost 5 bases, J lost 0 bases, and 9 bases lay in between. CDR3 length: 14 amino acids. The CDR3 DNA reads as TGTGCCAGCAGTGCTAGCAGAAGCACAGATACGCAGTATTTT. Its translation: CASSASRSTDTQYF.